Only a few counts were recorded for the clone carrying this TCR beta chain. This record comes from a study of response to subunit inactivated influenza vaccine. The V gene's germline CDR1 is LNHNV and CDR2 YYDKDF (reference sequence). The V gene lost 0 bases and the J gene lost 5 bases, with 6 bases spanning the gap. The CDR3 consists of 13 residues. TCRdb re-analysed the RT-PCR reads in MiXCR, keeping a single row per CDR3 protein. The sample contains about 540,000 distinct CDR3 sequences, approximately 22% of which appear only once. These same data were also listed under a study on T cells expressing NK-cell markers. This second study says: cDNA encoding TCR beta was synthesized via 5'RACE template switching incorporating UMIs. It is unclear if expanded NKG2C-expressing clones target HCMV antigens.

The sequences come from CD4+ T cells sorted from PBMCs, collected approximately 13 days after vaccination. The sequence was collected from a man aged 50 or older who received an inactivated influenza vaccine. The genes are TRBV15 and TRBJ2-3; possible D gene TRBD2, 5 bases. The CDR3 DNA reads TGTGCCACCAGCAGAGATCGGGGAGATACGCAGTATTTT. Its protein is CATSRDRGDTQYF.